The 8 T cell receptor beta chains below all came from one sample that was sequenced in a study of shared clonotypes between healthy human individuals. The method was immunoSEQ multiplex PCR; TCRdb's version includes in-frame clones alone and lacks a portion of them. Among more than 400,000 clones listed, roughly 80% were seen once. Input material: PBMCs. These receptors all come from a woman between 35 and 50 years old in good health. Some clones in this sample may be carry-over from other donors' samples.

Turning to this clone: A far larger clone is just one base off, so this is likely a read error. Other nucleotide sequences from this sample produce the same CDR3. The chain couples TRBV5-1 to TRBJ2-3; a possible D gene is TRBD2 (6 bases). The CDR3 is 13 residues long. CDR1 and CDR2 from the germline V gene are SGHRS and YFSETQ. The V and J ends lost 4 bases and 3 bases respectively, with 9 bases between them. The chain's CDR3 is CASSPSGTDTQYF. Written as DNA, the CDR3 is TGCGCCAGCAGCCCGAGCGGGACAGATACGCAGTATTTT.

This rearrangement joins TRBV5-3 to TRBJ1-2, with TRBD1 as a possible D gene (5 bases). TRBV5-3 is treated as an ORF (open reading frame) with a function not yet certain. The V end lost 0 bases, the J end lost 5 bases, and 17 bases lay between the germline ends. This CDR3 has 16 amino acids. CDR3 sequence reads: CARSLGSGTEIYGYTF. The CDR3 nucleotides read TGTGCCAGAAGCTTGGGGTCCGGGACGGAGATATATGGCTACACCTTC.

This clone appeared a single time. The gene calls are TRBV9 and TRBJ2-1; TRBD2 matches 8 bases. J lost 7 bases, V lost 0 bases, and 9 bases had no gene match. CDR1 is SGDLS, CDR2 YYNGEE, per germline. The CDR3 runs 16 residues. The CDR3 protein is CASSVDYGRASNEQFF. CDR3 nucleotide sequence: TGTGCCAGCAGCGTAGATTACGGGAGGGCGAGTAATGAGCAGTTCTTC.

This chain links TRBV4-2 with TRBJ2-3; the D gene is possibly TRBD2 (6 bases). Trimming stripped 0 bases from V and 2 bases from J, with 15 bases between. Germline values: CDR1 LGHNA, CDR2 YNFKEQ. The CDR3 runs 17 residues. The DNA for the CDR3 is TGTGCCAGCAGCCAAGATCAGGCTAGCGACCCCACAGATACGCAGTATTTT. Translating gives CASSQDQASDPTDTQYF.

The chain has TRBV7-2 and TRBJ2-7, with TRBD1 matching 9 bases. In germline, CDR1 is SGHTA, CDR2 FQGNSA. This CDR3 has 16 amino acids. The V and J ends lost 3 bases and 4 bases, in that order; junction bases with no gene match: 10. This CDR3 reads CASSFQSGTGMYEQYF. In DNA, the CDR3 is TGTGCCAGCAGCTTTCAATCCGGGACAGGGATGTACGAGCAGTACTTC.

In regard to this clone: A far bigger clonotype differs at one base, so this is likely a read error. CDR3 nucleotide sequence: TGTACCAGCAGCTTGGGGTTCGGGACAGGATCGAACACCGGGGAGCTGTTTTTT. It specifies CTSSLGFGTGSNTGELFF. The chain has TRBV5-4 and TRBJ2-2, with 8 bases that match TRBD1. Germline V lookup: CDR1 SGHNT, CDR2 YYREEE (reference sequence). The CDR3 has 18 amino acids. The whole variable domain, remainder taken from reference TRBV5-4 and TRBJ2-2, is ETGVTQSPTHLIKTRGQQVTLRCSSQSGHNTVSWYQQALGQGPQFIFQYYREEENGRGNFPPRFSGLQFPNYSSELNVNALELDDSALYLCTSSLGFGTGSNTGELFFGEGSRLTVL.

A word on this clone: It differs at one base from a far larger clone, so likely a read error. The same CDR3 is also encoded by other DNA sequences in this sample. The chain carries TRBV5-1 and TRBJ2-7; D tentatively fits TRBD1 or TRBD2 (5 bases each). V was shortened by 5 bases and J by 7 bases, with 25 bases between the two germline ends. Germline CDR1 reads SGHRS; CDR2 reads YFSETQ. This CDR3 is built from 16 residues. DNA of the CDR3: TGCGCCAGCAGTTTGAATTTGCAGGGAGTTCCCGGTGAGCAGTACTTC. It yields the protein CASSLNLQGVPGEQYF. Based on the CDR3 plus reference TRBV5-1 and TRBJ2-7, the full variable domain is KAGVTQTPRYLIKTRGQQVTLSCSPISGHRSVSWYQQTPGQGLQFLFEYFSETQRNKGNFPGRFSGRQFSNSRSEMNVSTLELGDSALYLCASSLNLQGVPGEQYFGPGTRLTVT.

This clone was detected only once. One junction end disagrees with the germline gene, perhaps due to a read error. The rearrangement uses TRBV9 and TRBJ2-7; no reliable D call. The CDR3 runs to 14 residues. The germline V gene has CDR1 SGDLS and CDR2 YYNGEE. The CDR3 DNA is TGTGCCAGCAGCGTAGCAGTAGGCTCCCACGAGCAGTACTTC. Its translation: CASSVAVGSHEQYF. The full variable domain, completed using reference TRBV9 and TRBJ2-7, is DSGVTQTPKHLITATGQRVTLRCSPRSGDLSVYWYQQSLDQGLQFLIQYYNGEERAKGNILERFSAQQFPDLHSELNLSSLELGDSALYFCASSVAVGSHEQYFGPGTRLTVT.